The 6 T cell receptor beta chains listed next were all sequenced from one sample in a study of T cell responses to AZD1222 COVID-19 vaccine. Generated by immunoSEQ multiplex PCR, the TCRdb table keeps only in-frame clones and is missing some. Of 120,000 to 150,000 clones listed, approximately 94% are singletons. The source material was peripheral blood, sampled on day 0 of AZD1222 vaccination. The receptors were sampled from an adult in good health.

The chain employs TRBV6-5 and TRBJ1-4; D gene ambiguous. CDR3 length: 14 residues. Germline V lookup: CDR1 MNHEY, CDR2 SVGAGI. V dropped 8 bases and J dropped 8 bases, with 18 bases sitting between them. The CDR3 is CASSLEESGEKLFF. The CDR3 nucleotides are TGTGCCAGCTCCCTGGAAGAATCGGGGGAAAAACTGTTTTTT.

This rearrangement joins TRBV6-5 to TRBJ1-2, with 9 bases identical to TRBD1. The CDR3 consists of 15 residues. V lost 6 bases to trimming and J lost 2 bases; unmatched junction nucleotides: 7. Germline lookup yields CDR1 MNHEY and CDR2 SVGAGI. The chain's CDR3 is CASSPTGQGNYGYTF. The CDR3 nucleotides read TGTGCCAGCAGCCCAACTGGACAGGGGAACTATGGCTACACCTTC.

This chain uses TRBV5-4 with TRBJ2-5, with D possibly matching TRBD1 (6 bases). Trimming took off 3 bases at V and 5 bases at J, with 17 bases between the two ends. This CDR3 contains 15 residues. Germline V gene lookup returns CDR1 SGHNT and CDR2 YYREEE (reference sequence). CDR3 region: CASSSIAGGRETQYF. In DNA form, the CDR3 reads TGTGCCAGCAGCTCCATAGCTGGGGGCCGTGAGACCCAGTACTTC.

This chain joins TRBV3-1 (or the pseudogene TRBV3-2) and TRBJ1-1; no definite D call. V lost 1 base and J lost 11, with 17 bases in between. The germline gives CDR1 LGHDT, CDR2 YNNKEL (reference sequence). CDR3 length: 14 residues. The CDR3 region is CASSQGTRNGMAFF. Here the CDR3 DNA reads TGTGCCAGCAGCCAAGGCACTAGAAATGGTATGGCTTTCTTT.

The V call is TRBV2, the J call TRBJ2-7, with D possibly matching TRBD1 (5 bases). The CDR3 contains 14 residues. With 8 bases removed from V and 4 bases from J, the gap between germline ends came to 18 bases. CDR1 is SNHLY, CDR2 FYNNEI, per germline. CDR3 protein: CASDNPNRYYEQYF. The DNA for the CDR3 is TGTGCCAGCGATAACCCTAACAGGTATTACGAGCAGTACTTC.

This chain joins TRBV14 and TRBJ1-2, with D perhaps TRBD1 (6 bases). The CDR3 runs to 16 residues. Trimming cost V 5 bases and J 3 bases, with 19 bases left between them. From germline, CDR1 is SGHDN and CDR2 FVKESK. CDR3 in amino acids: CASSARPQGSHYGYTF. CDR3 nucleotide sequence: TGTGCCAGCAGCGCCCGTCCACAGGGTAGCCACTATGGCTACACCTTC. The entire variable domain, with the rest obtained from reference TRBV14 and TRBJ1-2, is as follows: EAGVTQFPSHSVIEKGQTVTLRCDPISGHDNLYWYRRVMGKEIKFLLHFVKESKQDESGMPNNRFLAERTGGTYSTLKVQPAELEDSGVYFCASSARPQGSHYGYTFGSGTRLTVV.